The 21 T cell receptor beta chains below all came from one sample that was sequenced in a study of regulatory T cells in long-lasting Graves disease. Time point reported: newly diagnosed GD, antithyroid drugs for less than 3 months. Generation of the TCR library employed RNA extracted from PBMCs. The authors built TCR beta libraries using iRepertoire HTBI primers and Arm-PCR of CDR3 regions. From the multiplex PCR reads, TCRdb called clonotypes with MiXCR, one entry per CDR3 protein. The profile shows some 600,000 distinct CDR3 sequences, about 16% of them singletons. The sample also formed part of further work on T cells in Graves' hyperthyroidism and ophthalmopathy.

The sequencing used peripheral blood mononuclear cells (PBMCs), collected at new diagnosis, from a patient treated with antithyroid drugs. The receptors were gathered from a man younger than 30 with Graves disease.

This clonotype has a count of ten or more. The CDR3 nucleotides are TGTGCCAGCCGTCAACCCATGAACACTGAAGCTTTCTTT. This gives the protein CASRQPMNTEAFF. This chain links TRBV28 with TRBJ1-1; D is unresolved. Trimming took 8 bases from V and 0 from J, leaving 10 bases between them. The CDR3 loop spans 13 amino acids. Germline V lookup: CDR1 MDHEN, CDR2 SYDVKM.

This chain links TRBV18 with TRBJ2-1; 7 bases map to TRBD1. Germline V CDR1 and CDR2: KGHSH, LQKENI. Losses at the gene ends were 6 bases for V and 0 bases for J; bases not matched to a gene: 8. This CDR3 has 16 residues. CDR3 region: CASSRVTGHSYNEQFF. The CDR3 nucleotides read TGTGCCAGCTCCCGCGTGACAGGGCACTCCTACAATGAGCAGTTCTTC.

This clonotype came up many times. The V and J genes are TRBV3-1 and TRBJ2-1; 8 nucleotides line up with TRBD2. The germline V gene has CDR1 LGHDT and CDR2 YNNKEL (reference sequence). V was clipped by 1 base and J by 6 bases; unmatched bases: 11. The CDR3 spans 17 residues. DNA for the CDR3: TGTGCCAGCAGCCAAGTCGTTAGCGGGAATCCCTCCAATGAGCAGTTCTTC. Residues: CASSQVVSGNPSNEQFF.

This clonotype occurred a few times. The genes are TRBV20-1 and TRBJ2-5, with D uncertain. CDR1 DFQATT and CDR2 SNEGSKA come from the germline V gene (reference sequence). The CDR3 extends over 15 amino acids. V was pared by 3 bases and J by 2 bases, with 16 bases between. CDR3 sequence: CSARSPYSAQETQYF. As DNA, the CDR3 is TGCAGTGCTAGGTCCCCCTACAGCGCTCAAGAGACCCAGTACTTC.

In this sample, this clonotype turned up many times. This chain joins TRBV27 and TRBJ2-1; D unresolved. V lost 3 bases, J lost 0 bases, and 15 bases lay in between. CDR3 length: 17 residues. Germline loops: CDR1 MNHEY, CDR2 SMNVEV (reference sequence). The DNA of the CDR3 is TGTGCCAGCAGTTTTGGGCGCCCAGGCAGCTCCTACAATGAGCAGTTCTTC. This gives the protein CASSFGRPGSSYNEQFF.

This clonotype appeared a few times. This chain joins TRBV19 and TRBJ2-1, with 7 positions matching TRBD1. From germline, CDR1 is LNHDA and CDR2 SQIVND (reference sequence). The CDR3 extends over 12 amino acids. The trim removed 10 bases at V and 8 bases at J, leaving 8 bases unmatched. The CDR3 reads CATRDSLYEQFF. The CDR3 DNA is TGTGCCACTCGGGACAGTCTCTATGAGCAGTTCTTC. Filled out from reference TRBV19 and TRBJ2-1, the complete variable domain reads DGGITQSPKYLFRKEGQNVTLSCEQNLNHDAMYWYRQDPGQGLRLIYYSQIVNDFQKGDIAEGYSVSREKKESFPLTVTSAQKNPTAFYLCATRDSLYEQFFGPGTRLTVL.

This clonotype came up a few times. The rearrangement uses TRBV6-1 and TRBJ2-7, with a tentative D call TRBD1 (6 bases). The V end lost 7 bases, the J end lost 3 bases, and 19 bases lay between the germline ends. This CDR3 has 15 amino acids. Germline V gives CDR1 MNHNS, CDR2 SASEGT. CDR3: CASMHSGTSYYEQYF. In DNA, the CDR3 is TGTGCCAGCATGCACTCCGGGACATCGTACTACGAGCAGTACTTC.

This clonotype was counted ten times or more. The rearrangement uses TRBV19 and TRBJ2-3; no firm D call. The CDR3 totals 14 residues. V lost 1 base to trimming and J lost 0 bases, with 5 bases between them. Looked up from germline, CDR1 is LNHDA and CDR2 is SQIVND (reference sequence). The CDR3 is CASSIVDSTDTQYF. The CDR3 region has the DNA TGTGCCAGTAGTATAGTCGACAGCACAGATACGCAGTATTTT.

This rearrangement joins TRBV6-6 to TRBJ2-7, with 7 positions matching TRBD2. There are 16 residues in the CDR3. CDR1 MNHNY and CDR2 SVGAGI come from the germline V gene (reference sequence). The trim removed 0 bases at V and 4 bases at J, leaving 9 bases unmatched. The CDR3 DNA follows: TGTGCCAGCAGTTACTCGAGCGGGACGGCCGGGTACGAGCAGTACTTC. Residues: CASSYSSGTAGYEQYF.

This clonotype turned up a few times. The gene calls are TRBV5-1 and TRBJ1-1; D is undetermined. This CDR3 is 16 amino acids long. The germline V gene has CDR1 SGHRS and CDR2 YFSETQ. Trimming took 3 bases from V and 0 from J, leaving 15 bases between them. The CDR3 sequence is CASSSAPQNLNTEAFF. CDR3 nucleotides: TGCGCCAGCAGCTCGGCCCCTCAGAACCTGAACACTGAAGCTTTCTTT.

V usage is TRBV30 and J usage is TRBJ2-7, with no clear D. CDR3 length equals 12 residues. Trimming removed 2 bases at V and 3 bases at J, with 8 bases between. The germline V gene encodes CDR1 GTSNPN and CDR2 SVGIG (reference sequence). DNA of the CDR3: TGTGCCTGGAGTTCCGAGAACTACGAGCAGTACTTC. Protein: CAWSSENYEQYF.

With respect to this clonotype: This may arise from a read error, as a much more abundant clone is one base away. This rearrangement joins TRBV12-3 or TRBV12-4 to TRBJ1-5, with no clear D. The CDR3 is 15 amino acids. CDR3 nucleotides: TGTGCCGGCAGTTTCCCGGGGTCGGGCAATCAGCCCCAGCATTTT. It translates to CAGSFPGSGNQPQHF.

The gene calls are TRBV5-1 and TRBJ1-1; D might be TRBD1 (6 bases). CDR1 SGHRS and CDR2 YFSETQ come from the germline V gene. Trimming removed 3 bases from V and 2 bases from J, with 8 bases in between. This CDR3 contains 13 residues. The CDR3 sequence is CASSSDSNTEAFF. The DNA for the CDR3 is TGCGCCAGCAGCTCGGACAGCAACACTGAAGCTTTCTTT.

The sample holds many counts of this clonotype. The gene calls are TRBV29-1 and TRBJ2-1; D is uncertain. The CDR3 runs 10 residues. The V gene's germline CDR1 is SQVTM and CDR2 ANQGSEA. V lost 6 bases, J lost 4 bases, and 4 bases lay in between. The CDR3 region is CSVGYNEQFF. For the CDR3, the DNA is TGCAGCGTGGGTTACAATGAGCAGTTCTTC.

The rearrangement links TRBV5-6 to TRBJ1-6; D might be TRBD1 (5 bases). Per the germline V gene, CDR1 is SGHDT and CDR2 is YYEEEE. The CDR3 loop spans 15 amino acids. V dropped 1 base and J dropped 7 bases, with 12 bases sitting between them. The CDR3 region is CASSLTPGGNSPLHF. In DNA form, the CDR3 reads TGTGCCAGCAGCTTGACTCCCGGGGGAAATTCACCCCTCCACTTT.

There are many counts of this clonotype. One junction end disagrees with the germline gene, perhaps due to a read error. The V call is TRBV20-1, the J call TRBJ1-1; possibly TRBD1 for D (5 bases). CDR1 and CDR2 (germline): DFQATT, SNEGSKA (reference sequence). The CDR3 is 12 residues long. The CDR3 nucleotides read TGCAGTGCTCGAGAGGGGCTCACTGAAGCTTTCTTT. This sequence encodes CSAREGLTEAFF.

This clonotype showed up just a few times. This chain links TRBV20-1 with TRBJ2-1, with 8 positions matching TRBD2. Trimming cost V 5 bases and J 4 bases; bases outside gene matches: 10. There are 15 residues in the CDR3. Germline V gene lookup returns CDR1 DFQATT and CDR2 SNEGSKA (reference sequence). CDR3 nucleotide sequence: TGCAGTGCTCAGGGTAGCGGGGTGATGTACAATGAGCAGTTCTTC. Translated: CSAQGSGVMYNEQFF.

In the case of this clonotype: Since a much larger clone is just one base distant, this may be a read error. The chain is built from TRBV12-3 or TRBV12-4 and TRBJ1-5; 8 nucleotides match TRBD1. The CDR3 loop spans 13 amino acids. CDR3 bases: TGTGCCAGCAGCCGGACAGGGAATCGGCCCCAGCATTTT. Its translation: CASSRTGNRPQHF.

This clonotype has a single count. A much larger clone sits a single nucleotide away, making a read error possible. This chain's CDR3 is CAGLGVNTEAFF. The DNA of the CDR3 is TGTGCCGGCCTGGGAGTGAACACTGAAGCTTTCTTT. This chain connects TRBV30 to TRBJ1-1, with D uncertain. The CDR3 totals 12 residues. Trimming left V 8 bases short and J 0 bases short, with 10 bases between. Germline CDR1 reads GTSNPN; CDR2 reads SVGIG (reference sequence).

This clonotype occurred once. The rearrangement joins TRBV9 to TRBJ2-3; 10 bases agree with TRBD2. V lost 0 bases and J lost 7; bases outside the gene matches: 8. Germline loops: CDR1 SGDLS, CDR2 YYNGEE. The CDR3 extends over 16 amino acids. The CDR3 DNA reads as TGTGCCAGCAGCGTAGACACAGCGGGAGGGCCGAATACGCAGTATTTT. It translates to CASSVDTAGGPNTQYF. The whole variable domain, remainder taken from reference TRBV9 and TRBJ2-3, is DSGVTQTPKHLITATGQRVTLRCSPRSGDLSVYWYQQSLDQGLQFLIQYYNGEERAKGNILERFSAQQFPDLHSELNLSSLELGDSALYFCASSVDTAGGPNTQYFGPGTRLTVL.

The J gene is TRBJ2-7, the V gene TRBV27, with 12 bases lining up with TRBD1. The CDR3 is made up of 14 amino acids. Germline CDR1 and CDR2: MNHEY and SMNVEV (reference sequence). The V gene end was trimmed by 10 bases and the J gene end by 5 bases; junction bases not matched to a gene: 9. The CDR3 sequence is CATARDRGRNEQYF. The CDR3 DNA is TGTGCCACCGCCCGGGACAGGGGGCGCAACGAGCAGTACTTC.